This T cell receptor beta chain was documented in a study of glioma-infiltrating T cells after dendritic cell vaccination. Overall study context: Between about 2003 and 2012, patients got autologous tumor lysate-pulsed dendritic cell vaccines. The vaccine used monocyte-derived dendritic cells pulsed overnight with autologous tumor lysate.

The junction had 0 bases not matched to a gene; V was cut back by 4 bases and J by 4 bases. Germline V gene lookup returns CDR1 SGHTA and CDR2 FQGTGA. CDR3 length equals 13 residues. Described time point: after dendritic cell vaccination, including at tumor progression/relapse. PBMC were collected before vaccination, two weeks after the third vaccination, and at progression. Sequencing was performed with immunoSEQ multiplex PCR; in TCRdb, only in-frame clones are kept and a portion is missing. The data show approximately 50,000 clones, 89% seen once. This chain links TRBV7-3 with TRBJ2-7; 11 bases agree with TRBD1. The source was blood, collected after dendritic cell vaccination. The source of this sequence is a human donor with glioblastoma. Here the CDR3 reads CASSWDRGYEQYF. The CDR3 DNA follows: TGTGCCAGCAGCTGGGACAGGGGGTACGAGCAGTACTTC.